These 14 T cell receptor beta chains came from one sample sequenced in a study of Graves' ophthalmopathy and Graves' hyperthyroidism. TCR beta CDR3 amplification used RNA transcripts. Scientists carried out first-round RT-PCR using HTBI primers and then a second-round multiplex PCR. One entry per CDR3 protein results from TCRdb running MiXCR on the multiplex PCR reads. Altogether over a million distinct CDR3 sequences are present, approximately 35% being singletons, with the ten largest covering 11%. Sequenced input: peripheral blood or thyroid tissue (not recorded which). The source is an adult man with Graves' hyperthyroidism.

This clonotype was counted a few times. The genes are TRBV20-1 and TRBJ2-7; no clear D gene. From germline, CDR1 is DFQATT and CDR2 SNEGSKA (reference sequence). CDR3 length: 11 amino acids. Trimming pared 6 bases from V and 7 bases from J, leaving 13 bases between. This CDR3 reads CSAPGFTEQYF. For the CDR3, the DNA is TGCAGTGCACCCGGGTTCACGGAGCAGTACTTC.

This clonotype was observed many times. The chain is built from TRBV19 and TRBJ1-5; the D gene is possibly TRBD1 (6 bases). The CDR3 extends over 15 amino acids. Trimming took off 3 bases at V and 5 bases at J, with 14 bases between the two ends. Germline V gene lookup returns CDR1 LNHDA and CDR2 SQIVND (reference sequence). The chain's CDR3 is CASSMLLGADQPQHF. CDR3 coding DNA: TGTGCCAGTAGTATGCTATTGGGGGCTGATCAGCCCCAGCATTTT.

This clonotype occurred once. The chain employs TRBV29-1 and TRBJ1-2; D is unresolved. The V and J ends lost 7 bases and 9 bases respectively, with 15 bases between them. This CDR3 has 11 residues. The germline gives CDR1 SQVTM, CDR2 ANQGSEA. The CDR3 DNA reads TGCAGCGCCGAGGAGGGAGGGAGCTACACCTTC. As protein: CSAEEGGSYTF.

The J gene is TRBJ1-1, the V gene TRBV5-1; D not resolved. The germline V and J ends were trimmed by 1 base and 5 bases, with 18 bases remaining between them. CDR1 is SGHRS, CDR2 YFSETQ, per germline. CDR3 size: 16 residues. This CDR3 is CASSLWAGGERTEAFF. CDR3 coding DNA: TGCGCCAGCAGCTTGTGGGCAGGAGGTGAGAGGACTGAAGCTTTCTTT.

This clonotype was detected many times. The chain couples TRBV12-3 or TRBV12-4 to TRBJ1-2; D perhaps matches TRBD1 (6 bases). With 5 bases removed from V and 7 bases from J, the gap between germline ends came to 8 bases. The CDR3 spans 11 residues. The CDR3 here is CASSPGVGYTF. The DNA for the CDR3 is TGTGCCAGCAGTCCAGGGGTTGGCTACACCTTC.

Worth noting for this clonotype: Mismatch with germline at one junction end may stem from a read error. The chain couples TRBV29-1 to TRBJ2-6; no definite D call. Per the germline V gene, CDR1 is SQVTM and CDR2 is ANQGSEA. The CDR3 runs 8 residues. The CDR3 region is CSVVAPNF. In DNA form, the CDR3 reads TGCAGCGTTGTGGCCCCCAATTTC.

This clonotype was picked up a small number of times. Mismatch with germline at one junction end may stem from a read error. The V and J genes are TRBV12-3 or TRBV12-4 and TRBJ1-4, with D uncertain. The CDR3 totals 15 residues. CDR3 nucleotides: TGTGTCAGCAGTCACGGTGGGGTGAATGGTGAAAAACTGTTTTTT. It translates to CVSSHGGVNGEKLFF.

In this sample, this clonotype turned up a few times. The genes are TRBV2 and TRBJ2-7; 8 bases align to TRBD1. J gave up 2 bases and V 10 bases, and 7 bases lay outside the gene matches. The CDR3 is 13 amino acids. Germline V CDR1 and CDR2: SNHLY, FYNNEI. CDR3 residues: CATLGQATYEQYF. CDR3 bases: TGTGCCACCCTGGGACAGGCAACCTACGAGCAGTACTTC.

This chain connects TRBV7-2 to TRBJ2-7, with D uncertain. The CDR3 totals 15 residues. Per the germline V gene, CDR1 is SGHTA and CDR2 is FQGNSA. V gave up 1 base and J gave up 2 bases, with 12 bases separating them. In DNA form, the CDR3 reads TGTGCCAGCAGCTTAGGGCAGGTTTATACCTACGAGCAGTACTTC. Protein: CASSLGQVYTYEQYF.

This chain joins TRBV5-1 and TRBJ2-6; no firm D call. V lost 2 bases and J lost 5, with 8 bases in between. CDR1 SGHRS and CDR2 YFSETQ come from the germline V gene. The CDR3 runs 14 residues. The CDR3 DNA follows: TGCGCCAGCAGCTTATGGTGGAGGGCCAACGTCCTGACTTTC. This encodes CASSLWWRANVLTF. Complete variable domain (other parts from reference TRBV5-1 and TRBJ2-6): KAGVTQTPRYLIKTRGQQVTLSCSPISGHRSVSWYQQTPGQGLQFLFEYFSETQRNKGNFPGRFSGRQFSNSRSEMNVSTLELGDSALYLCASSLWWRANVLTFGAGSRLTVL.

This clonotype came up many times. The V call is TRBV5-1, the J call TRBJ1-2; D might be TRBD1 (5 bases). The CDR3 extends over 14 amino acids. Germline V gives CDR1 SGHRS, CDR2 YFSETQ. The germline V and J ends were trimmed by 3 bases and 7 bases, with 16 bases remaining between them. CDR3 sequence: CASSSSDTGGGYTF. DNA of the CDR3: TGCGCCAGCAGCTCCTCGGACACGGGCGGTGGCTACACCTTC.

At least ten counts were recorded for this clonotype. The V call is TRBV7-2, the J call TRBJ2-7, with D unresolved. Germline CDR1 reads SGHTA; CDR2 reads FQGNSA. The V end lost 6 bases, the J end lost 2 bases, and 8 bases lay between the germline ends. The CDR3 contains 12 residues. The CDR3 loop is CASRDQTYEQYF. DNA for the CDR3: TGTGCCAGCAGGGACCAAACCTACGAGCAGTACTTC. The whole variable domain, filled in from reference TRBV7-2 and TRBJ2-7, reads GAGVSQSPSNKVTEKGKDVELRCDPISGHTALYWYRQSLGQGLEFLIYFQGNSAPDKSGLPSDRFSAERTGGSVSTLTIQRTQQEDSAVYLCASRDQTYEQYFGPGTRLTVT.

With respect to this clonotype: No conserved phenylalanine or tryptophan ends this CDR3, so it is likely a read error. CDR3 loop: CASSPHGQGNSPLHL. The DNA for the CDR3 is TGCGCCAGCAGCCCACACGGACAGGGAAATTCACCCCTCCACCTT. The chain is built from TRBV4-3 and TRBJ1-6, with 8 nucleotides matching TRBD1. V was pared by 4 bases and J by 7 bases, with 6 bases of the junction left unmatched. Germline values: CDR1 LGHNA, CDR2 YSLEER. This CDR3 is built from 15 residues.

V gene TRBV20-1 combines with J gene TRBJ2-7; 9 nucleotides line up with TRBD1. This CDR3 comprises 14 residues. V dropped 0 bases and J dropped 5; count of bases not matched to a gene: 5. From germline, CDR1 is DFQATT and CDR2 SNEGSKA (reference sequence). The CDR3 here is CSARDRDRANEQYF. The CDR3 DNA sequence: TGCAGTGCTAGAGACCGGGACAGGGCGAACGAGCAGTACTTC.